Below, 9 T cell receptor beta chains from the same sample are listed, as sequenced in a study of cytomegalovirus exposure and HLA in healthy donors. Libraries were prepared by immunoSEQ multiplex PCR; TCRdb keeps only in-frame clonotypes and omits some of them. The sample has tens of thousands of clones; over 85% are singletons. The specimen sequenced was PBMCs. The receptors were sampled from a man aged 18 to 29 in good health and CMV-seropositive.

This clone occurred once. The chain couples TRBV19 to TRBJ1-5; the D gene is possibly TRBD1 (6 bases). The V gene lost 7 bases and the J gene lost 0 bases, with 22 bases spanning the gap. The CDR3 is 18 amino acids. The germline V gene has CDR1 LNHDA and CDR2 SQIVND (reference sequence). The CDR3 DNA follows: TGTGCCAGTAATATGAGAGGACAGTTTCCTTATAGCAATCAGCCCCAGCATTTT. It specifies CASNMRGQFPYSNQPQHF. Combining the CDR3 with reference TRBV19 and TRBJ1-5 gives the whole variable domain DGGITQSPKYLFRKEGQNVTLSCEQNLNHDAMYWYRQDPGQGLRLIYYSQIVNDFQKGDIAEGYSVSREKKESFPLTVTSAQKNPTAFYLCASNMRGQFPYSNQPQHFGDGTRLSIL.

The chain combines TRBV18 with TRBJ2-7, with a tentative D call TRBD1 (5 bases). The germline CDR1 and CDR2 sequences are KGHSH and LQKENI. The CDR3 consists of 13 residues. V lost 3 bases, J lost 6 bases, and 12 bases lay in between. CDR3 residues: CASSPLPGPEQYF. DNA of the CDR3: TGTGCCAGCTCACCCTTGCCAGGGCCCGAGCAGTACTTC.

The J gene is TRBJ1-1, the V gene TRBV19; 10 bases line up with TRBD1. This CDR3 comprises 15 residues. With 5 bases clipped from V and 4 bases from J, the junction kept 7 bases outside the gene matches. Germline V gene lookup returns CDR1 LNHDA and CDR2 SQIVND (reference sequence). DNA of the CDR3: TGTGCCAGTAGTCCAAGACAGGGGGCCATCACTGAAGCTTTCTTT. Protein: CASSPRQGAITEAFF.

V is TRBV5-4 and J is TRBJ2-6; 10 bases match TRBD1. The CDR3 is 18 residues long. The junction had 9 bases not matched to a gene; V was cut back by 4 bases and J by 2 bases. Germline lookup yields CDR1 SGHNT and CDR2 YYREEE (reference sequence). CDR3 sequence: CASSARQGASAGANVLTF. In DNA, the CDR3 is TGTGCCAGCAGCGCCCGACAGGGGGCGTCGGCTGGGGCCAACGTCCTGACTTTC.

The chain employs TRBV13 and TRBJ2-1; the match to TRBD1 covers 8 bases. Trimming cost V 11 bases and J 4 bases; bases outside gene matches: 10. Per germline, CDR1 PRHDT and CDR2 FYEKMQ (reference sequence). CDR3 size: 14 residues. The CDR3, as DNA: TGTGCCTGTCAAGGACAGGGTGAGTACAATGAGCAGTTCTTC. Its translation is CACQGQGEYNEQFF.

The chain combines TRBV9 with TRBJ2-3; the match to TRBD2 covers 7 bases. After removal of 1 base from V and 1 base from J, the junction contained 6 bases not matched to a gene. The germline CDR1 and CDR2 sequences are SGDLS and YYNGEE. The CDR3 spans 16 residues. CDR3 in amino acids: CASSVLSGVGTDTQYF. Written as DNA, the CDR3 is TGTGCCAGCAGCGTACTGAGCGGGGTTGGCACAGATACGCAGTATTTT.

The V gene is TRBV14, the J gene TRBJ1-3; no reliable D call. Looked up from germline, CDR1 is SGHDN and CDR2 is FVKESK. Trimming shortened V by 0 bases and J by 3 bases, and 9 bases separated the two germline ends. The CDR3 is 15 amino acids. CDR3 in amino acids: CASSQDSTYGNTIYF. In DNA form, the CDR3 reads TGTGCCAGCAGCCAAGATTCGACTTATGGAAACACCATATATTTT.

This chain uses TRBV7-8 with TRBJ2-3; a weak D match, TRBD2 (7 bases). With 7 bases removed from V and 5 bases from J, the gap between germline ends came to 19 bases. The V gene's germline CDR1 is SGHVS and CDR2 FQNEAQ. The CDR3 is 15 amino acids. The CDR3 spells CASNTWGRGIDTQYF. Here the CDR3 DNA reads TGTGCCAGCAACACCTGGGGGCGGGGGATAGATACGCAGTATTTT.

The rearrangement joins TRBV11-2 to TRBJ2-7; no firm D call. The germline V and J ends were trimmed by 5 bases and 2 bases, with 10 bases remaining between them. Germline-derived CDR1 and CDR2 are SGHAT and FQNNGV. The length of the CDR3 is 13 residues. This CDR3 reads CASSIQRTYEQYF. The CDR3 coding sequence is TGTGCCAGCAGCATTCAGAGGACCTACGAGCAGTACTTC.